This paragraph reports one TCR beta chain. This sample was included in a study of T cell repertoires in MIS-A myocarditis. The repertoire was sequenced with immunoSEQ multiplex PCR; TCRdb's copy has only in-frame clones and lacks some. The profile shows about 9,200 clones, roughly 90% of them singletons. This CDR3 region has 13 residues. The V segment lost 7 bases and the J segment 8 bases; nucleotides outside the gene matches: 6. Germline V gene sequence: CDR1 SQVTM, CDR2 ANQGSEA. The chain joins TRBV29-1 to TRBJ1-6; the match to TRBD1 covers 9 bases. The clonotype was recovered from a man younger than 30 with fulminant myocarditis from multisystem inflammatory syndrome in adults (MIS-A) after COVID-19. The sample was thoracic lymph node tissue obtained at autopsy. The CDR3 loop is CSAGQGFDSPLHF. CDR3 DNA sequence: TGCAGCGCTGGACAGGGGTTTGATTCACCCCTCCACTTT.